This TCR beta chain was identified during a study of T-cell reconstitution after alpha-beta-depleted transplantation in children. Study observations and caveats: T-cell counts and diversity at one year following transplant were attributed mainly to newly produced T cells. Some patients' high day-60 TCRbeta diversity was traced to surviving recipient T cells and thymic progenitors.

There are a few counts of this clonotype. Its matching antigen is unknown. Unique molecular identifiers were incorporated during preparation of the TCRbeta library. TCRdb ran MiXCR on the PCR reads and lists one entry per CDR3 protein. Among about 980,000 distinct CDR3 sequences listed, roughly 29% were seen once. V was cut by 7 bases and J by 4 bases, with 11 bases left in between. CDR3 length equals 13 residues. Per germline, CDR1 SEHNR and CDR2 FQNEAQ (reference sequence). The chain joins TRBV7-9 to TRBJ2-1, with a weak D call TRBD2 (6 bases). Source: PBMCs, mostly from graft donor cells, taken 360 days after TCRalphabeta/CD19-depleted stem cell transplant. This receptor was identified in a boy in the first two years of life who had a stem cell transplant for SCID, so the T cells may come from the graft donor. The DNA of the CDR3 is TGTGCCAGCACCCCGGGGGTATACAATGAGCAGTTCTTC. This sequence encodes CASTPGVYNEQFF.